This TCR beta chain was sequenced for a study of T cell repertoires in cytomegalovirus infection. Study-wide context: CMV epitopes, recently identified HLA-C-restricted and well-studied HLA-B-restricted, were used. Public TCR beta signatures provided an indication of both CMV infection and a matching HLA type. General study results and limits: CMV-specific TCR beta clonotypes restricted by HLA-C dominated the ex vivo response.

This clonotype was counted only a few times. Its matching antigen is unknown. TCRdb recomputed calls from the reads with MiXCR, one row per CDR3 protein. The data show approximately 350,000 distinct CDR3 sequences, about 35% seen once. The V end lost 3 bases, the J end lost 0 bases, and 12 bases lay between the germline ends. CDR3 length equals 15 residues. The chain joins TRBV12-3 or TRBV12-4 to TRBJ2-7; maybe TRBD2 (6 bases). Sequenced material: cultured PBMCs, taken from culture after CMV antigen stimulation. The TCR sequence derives from a human donor in good health (CMV status not recorded). Some clones in this sample may be carry-over from other donors' samples. The CDR3: CASSFVGGNSYEQYF. CDR3 DNA sequence: TGTGCCAGCAGTTTTGTGGGAGGAAACTCCTACGAGCAGTACTTC.